One and the same sample provided the 32 T cell receptor beta chains below, sequenced in a study of molecular identifiers for immune sequencing clone quantification. TCRdb fed the PCR reads into MiXCR, producing one record per CDR3 protein. The sample carries fewer than 350,000 distinct CDR3 sequences, 24% recorded once. The sequenced sample consisted of naive CD8+ T cells from blood, with Jurkat cell RNA spiked in. Subset described: FACS-sorted CD8+CD4-CCR7+CD45RA+ naive T cells. The source of these receptors is a human donor in good health. Some libraries in this study had Jurkat cell RNA spiked in.

This clonotype was picked up many times. This chain connects TRBV6-1 to TRBJ2-7; D not certain. CDR1 and CDR2 (germline): MNHNS, SASEGT. Trimming stripped 5 bases from V and 4 bases from J, with 3 bases between. The CDR3 loop spans 10 amino acids. The CDR3 spells CASSRYEQYF. In nucleotides, the CDR3 is TGTGCCAGCAGTCGTTACGAGCAGTACTTC.

The genes are TRBV20-1 and TRBJ2-7; TRBD2 matches 9 bases. Germline CDR1 DFQATT, CDR2 SNEGSKA (reference sequence). This CDR3 is 14 amino acids long. After removal of 3 bases from V and 0 bases from J, the junction contained 3 bases not matched to a gene. CDR3 nucleotides: TGCAGTGCTAGGGATAGCGGGAGCTCCTACGAGCAGTACTTC. Translating it yields CSARDSGSSYEQYF.

The V gene is TRBV3-1, the J gene TRBJ1-4; D is unclear. The CDR3 is 14 amino acids. In germline, CDR1 is LGHDT, CDR2 YNNKEL (reference sequence). The V and J ends lost 4 bases and 6 bases respectively, with 12 bases between them. The CDR3 coding sequence is TGTGCCAGCAGCCGAGGCGAAAATTATGAAAAACTGTTTTTT. Protein: CASSRGENYEKLFF.

This rearrangement joins TRBV12-3 or TRBV12-4 to TRBJ1-1; 11 bases fit TRBD1. The CDR3 contains 13 residues. V lost 2 bases, J lost 8 bases, and 1 base stayed unmatched. Here the CDR3 reads CASSLRDRGEAFF. CDR3 coding DNA: TGTGCCAGCAGTTTACGGGACAGGGGGGAAGCTTTCTTT.

On this clonotype: A much larger clone sits a single nucleotide away, making a read error possible. This chain connects TRBV19 to TRBJ1-5; no firm D call. Germline CDR1 and CDR2: LNHDA and SQIVND (reference sequence). V lost 1 base and J lost 2, with 9 bases in between. The CDR3 consists of 15 residues. The CDR3 DNA reads as TGTGCCAGTAGTATAGCTTCTGGGGGCAATCAGCCCCAGCATTTT. Its translation: CASSIASGGNQPQHF.

This clonotype came up a few times. V gene TRBV6-6 combines with J gene TRBJ1-1; no reliable D call. The germline V gene encodes CDR1 MNHNY and CDR2 SVGAGI (reference sequence). V was trimmed by 5 bases and J by 5 bases, leaving 12 bases between them. The CDR3 has 13 residues. The CDR3 protein is CASSPPAGTEAFF. In DNA, the CDR3 is TGTGCCAGCAGTCCCCCAGCGGGGACTGAAGCTTTCTTT.

The rearrangement joins TRBV30 to TRBJ1-1; no reliable D call. Trimming removed 0 bases from V and 1 base from J, with 12 bases in between. The CDR3 spans 15 residues. CDR1 is GTSNPN and CDR2 is SVGIG in the germline V gene (reference sequence). The CDR3 nucleotides read TGTGCCTGGAGTGTAAGAGGCGAGCGGAACACTGAAGCTTTCTTT. As protein: CAWSVRGERNTEAFF.

This chain connects TRBV6-1 to TRBJ2-7, with 10 bases fitting TRBD2. Germline V lookup: CDR1 MNHNS, CDR2 SASEGT. The ends lost 9 bases at V and 5 bases at J; junction bases unmatched: 4. The CDR3 runs 12 residues. The CDR3 reads CASRLAGDEQYF. DNA for the CDR3: TGTGCCAGTCGGCTAGCGGGAGACGAGCAGTACTTC.

This clonotype was seen a handful of times. The V and J genes are TRBV7-6 and TRBJ2-7; 12 bases map to TRBD2. CDR1 SGHVS and CDR2 FNYEAQ come from the germline V gene. The CDR3 contains 15 residues. J was trimmed by 5 bases and V by 5 bases; bases with no gene match: 7. Here the CDR3 reads CASSPTSGGLNEQYF. The CDR3 DNA follows: TGTGCCAGCAGCCCAACTAGCGGGGGGTTAAACGAGCAGTACTTC.

The sample holds many counts of this clonotype. This chain uses TRBV28 with TRBJ2-2, with 9 bases that match TRBD1. The CDR3 is 19 amino acids. Germline-derived CDR1 and CDR2 are MDHEN and SYDVKM. V was pared by 4 bases and J by 6 bases, with 18 bases of the junction left unmatched. The CDR3 is CASSSSAYYRDREAGELFF. CDR3 nucleotide sequence: TGTGCCAGCAGTTCATCGGCTTATTACCGGGACAGGGAGGCCGGGGAGCTGTTTTTT.

The J gene is TRBJ2-7, the V gene TRBV20-1; either TRBD1 or TRBD2 may supply D (5 bases each). Trimming left V 3 bases short and J 2 bases short, with 20 bases between. In germline, CDR1 is DFQATT, CDR2 SNEGSKA (reference sequence). The CDR3 runs 16 residues. The chain's CDR3 is CSASEDSPWGTYEQYF. The CDR3 bases are TGCAGTGCTAGTGAAGACAGTCCCTGGGGGACCTACGAGCAGTACTTC.

The chain recombines TRBV7-6 with TRBJ2-3; D may be TRBD2 (6 bases). CDR3 length: 16 residues. Trimming removed 3 bases from V and 1 base from J, with 14 bases in between. CDR1 and CDR2 from the germline V gene are SGHVS and FNYEAQ. CDR3 nucleotide sequence: TGTGCCAGCAGCTTTGGGGCCAGGGAGGGCACAGATACGCAGTATTTT. This gives the protein CASSFGAREGTDTQYF.

Comment on this clonotype: This may stem from a read error, because a much larger clone lies one nucleotide away. This chain joins TRBV28 and TRBJ1-5; 10 bases are a match to TRBD1. V lost 4 bases to trimming and J lost 15 bases; unmatched junction nucleotides: 21. The germline gives CDR1 MDHEN, CDR2 SYDVKM. The CDR3 covers 17 residues. CDR3 sequence (DNA): TGTGCCAGCAGTTCACCCGGAGCCGGGACAGGGGCCCCGGCCCGGCATTTT. The encoded protein is CASSSPGAGTGAPARHF.

The J gene is TRBJ2-7, the V gene TRBV4-1; perhaps TRBD1 as D (6 bases). Germline V CDR1 and CDR2: MGHRA, YSYEKL. The CDR3 length is 15 residues. V was trimmed by 0 bases and J by 2 bases, leaving 11 bases between them. The CDR3 sequence is CASSQEPGVAYEQYF. For the CDR3, the DNA is TGCGCCAGCAGCCAAGAGCCAGGGGTAGCCTACGAGCAGTACTTC.

This sequence joins TRBV28 and TRBJ2-3, with 7 positions matching TRBD1. Looked up from germline, CDR1 is MDHEN and CDR2 is SYDVKM. CDR3 length: 15 residues. Losses at the gene ends were 6 bases for V and 2 bases for J; bases not matched to a gene: 8. The CDR3 loop is CASSHRGRTTDTQYF. The CDR3, as DNA: TGTGCCAGCAGCCACAGGGGCCGCACCACAGATACGCAGTATTTT.

This clonotype occurred a few times. CDR3 loop: CASSEGTGAIYNEQFF. CDR3 DNA: TGTGCCAGCAGTGAAGGGACAGGGGCTATCTACAATGAGCAGTTCTTC. The chain joins TRBV25-1 to TRBJ2-1; 10 positions match TRBD1. CDR3 length: 16 residues. Losses at the gene ends were 2 bases for V and 3 bases for J; bases not matched to a gene: 4. Germline-derived CDR1 and CDR2 are MGHDK and SYGVNS. The full variable domain, in which reference TRBV25-1 and TRBJ2-1 provide the parts outside the CDR3, is EADIYQTPRYLVIGTGKKITLECSQTMGHDKMYWYQQDPGMELHLIHYSYGVNSTEKGDLSSESTVSRIRTEHFPLTLESARPSHTSQYLCASSEGTGAIYNEQFFGPGTRLTVL.

This clonotype was recorded at least ten times. The chain links TRBV27 to TRBJ2-5, with TRBD2 identical over 8 bases. The J segment lost 7 bases and the V segment lost 1 base, leaving 11 bases of the junction unmatched. Germline V gene sequence: CDR1 MNHEY, CDR2 SMNVEV (reference sequence). This CDR3 region has 16 residues. The chain's CDR3 is CASSLWAGGPYWTQYF. The CDR3, as DNA: TGTGCCAGCAGTTTATGGGCGGGGGGCCCCTATTGGACCCAGTACTTC.

Worth noting for this clonotype: One end of the junction fails to match germline, which may point to a read error. The chain carries TRBV5-3 and TRBJ2-7; D remains ambiguous. TRBV5-3 carries the ORF label, with uncertain function. There are 14 residues in the CDR3. The CDR3 loop is CASSSAQTPAEQYF. As DNA, the CDR3 is TGTGCCAGCAGCTCGGCTCAAACCCCCGCCGAGCAGTACTTC.

This clonotype was detected ten times or more. V gene TRBV10-2 combines with J gene TRBJ2-7; maybe TRBD2 (5 bases). Trimming left V 1 base short and J 2 bases short, with 9 bases between. Per germline, CDR1 WSHSY and CDR2 SAAADI. The CDR3 spans 14 residues. The CDR3 DNA reads as TGCGCCAGCAGTGAGTACGGGATGGCCTACGAGCAGTACTTC. Translating it yields CASSEYGMAYEQYF.

The genes are TRBV12-3 or TRBV12-4 and TRBJ2-1, with D possibly matching TRBD1 (6 bases). This CDR3 has 15 amino acids. Trimming cost V 6 bases and J 4 bases, with 16 bases left between them. DNA of the CDR3: TGTGCCAGCAGCAACCCGGGACACCCGTACAATGAGCAGTTCTTC. Translation: CASSNPGHPYNEQFF.

This clonotype was seen a few times. The V gene is TRBV6-2 or TRBV6-3, the J gene TRBJ1-4; D is undetermined. The germline gives CDR1 MNHEY, CDR2 SVGEGT. Trimming cost V 5 bases and J 0 bases, with 10 bases left between them. The CDR3 length is 15 residues. In nucleotides, the CDR3 is TGTGCCAGCAGTACACCGACTGCAACTAATGAAAAACTGTTTTTT. Protein sequence: CASSTPTATNEKLFF.

Points on this clonotype: A junction end diverges from the germline sequence, so it may reflect a read error. The chain joins TRBV29-1 to TRBJ2-3, with TRBD2 matching over 8 bases. This CDR3 has 13 amino acids. Germline V lookup: CDR1 SQVTM, CDR2 ANQGSEA. This CDR3 is CSAPGLGTDPQCF. As DNA, the CDR3 is TGCAGCGCGCCGGGACTAGGCACAGATCCGCAGTGTTTT.

This clonotype has a count of ten or more. CDR3 bases: TGTGCCAGCAGCTCGCTCGGCGGGGTGAGCACAGATACGCAGTATTTT. Amino acid sequence: CASSSLGGVSTDTQYF. The rearrangement links TRBV7-9 to TRBJ2-3, with D possibly TRBD2 on 6 matching bases. The CDR3 consists of 16 residues. Germline assignment: CDR1 SEHNR and CDR2 FQNEAQ (reference sequence). The V gene lost 4 bases and the J gene lost 0 bases, with 14 bases spanning the gap.

The V gene is TRBV20-1, the J gene TRBJ2-2, with unresolved D. There are 15 residues in the CDR3. Germline assignment: CDR1 DFQATT and CDR2 SNEGSKA (reference sequence). The ends were cut back, 7 bases at V and 0 bases at J, with 15 bases in the middle. This chain's CDR3 is CSVPYTAPNTGELFF. Written as DNA, the CDR3 is TGCAGTGTCCCCTACACGGCTCCGAACACCGGGGAGCTGTTTTTT.

This clonotype appeared a few times. The chain has TRBV14 and TRBJ2-2; no definite D call. CDR3 length: 17 amino acids. CDR1 and CDR2 from the germline V gene are SGHDN and FVKESK. The V end was cut by 4 bases, the J end by 5 bases, with 20 bases between. Here the CDR3 DNA reads TGTGCCAGCAGCCCCTCGACAAATAGTAGATGGACCGGGGAGCTGTTTTTT. Translation: CASSPSTNSRWTGELFF.

In its sample, this clonotype was seen a few times. The rearrangement uses TRBV27 and TRBJ2-7; D perhaps matches TRBD1 (5 bases). Germline loops: CDR1 MNHEY, CDR2 SMNVEV (reference sequence). V lost 4 bases and J 0 bases, leaving 10 bases between the germline ends. The CDR3 sequence is 14 residues long. The CDR3 DNA reads as TGTGCCAGCAGTTCCGCAGACAGCTCCTACGAGCAGTACTTC. This sequence encodes CASSSADSSYEQYF.

A few counts support this clonotype. V is TRBV20-1 and J is TRBJ2-3, with TRBD1 matching 7 bases. The CDR3 is 16 amino acids. Germline lookup yields CDR1 DFQATT and CDR2 SNEGSKA (reference sequence). Trimming at V came to 0 bases and at J to 3 bases, leaving 9 bases not matched to a gene. CDR3 sequence reads: CSARDRDRVWTDTQYF. In DNA, the CDR3 is TGCAGTGCTAGAGACCGTGACAGGGTTTGGACAGATACGCAGTATTTT.

For the CDR3, the DNA is TGTGCCACCAAGACAGGCGATGAAGCTTTCTTT. Protein: CATKTGDEAFF. The chain couples TRBV6-2 or TRBV6-3 to TRBJ1-1, with D possibly TRBD1 on 6 matching bases. This CDR3 has 11 residues. CDR1 MNHEY and CDR2 SVGEGT come from the germline V gene. V was pared by 10 bases and J by 7 bases, with 13 bases between.

This clonotype occurred many times. The rearrangement links TRBV9 to TRBJ1-1; D unresolved. Germline V gives CDR1 SGDLS, CDR2 YYNGEE. The CDR3 loop spans 12 amino acids. Between the trimmed V and J ends, which lost 0 bases and 8 bases, there was a span of 8 bases. The CDR3 DNA follows: TGTGCCAGCAGCGTAGATGACGGAGAAGCTTTCTTT. Protein: CASSVDDGEAFF.

This clonotype has a handful of counts. The chain couples TRBV29-1 to TRBJ2-1; a possible D gene is TRBD1 (8 bases). V dropped 3 bases and J dropped 9 bases, with 18 bases sitting between them. From germline, CDR1 is SQVTM and CDR2 ANQGSEA. The CDR3 runs 14 residues. DNA of the CDR3: TGCAGCGTTGAGTTGGCAGGGGGCGGGGGTGAGCAGTTCTTC. Translating gives CSVELAGGGGEQFF.

Note on this clonotype: Germline is not matched at one junction end, which may reflect a read error. V and J are TRBV5-3 and TRBJ1-1; D is undetermined. TRBV5-3 is classed as an ORF, of uncertain function. The CDR3 length is 13 residues. The CDR3 sequence is CASSFRLNTGAFF. As DNA, the CDR3 is TGTGCCAGCAGCTTCCGGCTGAACACTGGAGCTTTCTTT.

This clonotype has a count of ten or more. V gene TRBV6-5 combines with J gene TRBJ2-7; D ambiguous. The V gene's germline CDR1 is MNHEY and CDR2 SVGAGI. The V and J ends lost 5 bases and 0 bases respectively, with 17 bases between them. This CDR3 region has 16 residues. The CDR3 protein is CASSPTDQVSSYEQYF. The CDR3 DNA reads as TGTGCCAGCAGTCCTACGGACCAGGTTAGCTCCTACGAGCAGTACTTC.